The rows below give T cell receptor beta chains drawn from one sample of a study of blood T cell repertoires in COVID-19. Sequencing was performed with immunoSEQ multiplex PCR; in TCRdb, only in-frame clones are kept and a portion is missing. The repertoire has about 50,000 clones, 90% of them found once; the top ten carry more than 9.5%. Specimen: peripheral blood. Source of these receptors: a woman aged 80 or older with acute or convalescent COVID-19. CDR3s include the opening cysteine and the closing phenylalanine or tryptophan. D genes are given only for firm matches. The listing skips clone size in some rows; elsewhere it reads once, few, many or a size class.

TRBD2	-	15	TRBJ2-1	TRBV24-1	CATATGTSFSNEQFF	TGTGCCACGGCTACCGGGACTAGCTTTTCCAATGAGCAGTTCTTC
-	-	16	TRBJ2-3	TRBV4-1	CASSPLGGESTDTQYF	TGCGCCAGCAGCCCCTTAGGAGGGGAAAGCACAGATACGCAGTATTTT
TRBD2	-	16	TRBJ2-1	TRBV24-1	CATSDPTSGRANEQFF	TGTGCCACCAGTGACCCGACTAGCGGGAGGGCCAATGAGCAGTTCTTC
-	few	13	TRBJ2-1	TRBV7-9	CASRLGSYNEQFF	TGTGCCAGCCGACTGGGCTCCTACAATGAGCAGTTCTTC
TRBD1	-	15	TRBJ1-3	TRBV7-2	CASSTDRDSGNTIYF	TGTGCCAGCAGCACTGACAGGGACTCTGGAAACACCATATATTTT
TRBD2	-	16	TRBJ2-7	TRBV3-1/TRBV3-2	CASSQDPGLAGGAQYF	TGTGCCAGCAGCCAAGATCCGGGACTAGCGGGAGGAGCTCAGTACTTC
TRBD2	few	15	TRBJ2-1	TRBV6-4	CASSDGTSGRNEQFF	TGTGCCAGCAGTGACGGGACTAGCGGGAGGAATGAGCAGTTCTTC
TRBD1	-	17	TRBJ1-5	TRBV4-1	CASSQDLGQGAGQPQHF	TGCGCCAGCAGCCAAGATCTGGGACAGGGGGCAGGACAGCCCCAGCATTTT
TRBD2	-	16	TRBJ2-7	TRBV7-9	CASSSTGTSGSYEQYF	TGTGCCAGCAGCTCGACCGGGACTAGCGGGAGTTACGAGCAGTACTTC
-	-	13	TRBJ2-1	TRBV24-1	CATEVGGYNEQFF	TGTGCCACGGAGGTGGGCGGCTACAATGAGCAGTTCTTC
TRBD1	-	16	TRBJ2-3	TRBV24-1	CATSDARQGAGDTQYF	TGTGCCACCAGTGATGCGCGACAGGGGGCCGGGGATACGCAGTATTTT
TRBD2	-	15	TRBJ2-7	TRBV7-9	CASSLNSGSTYEQYF	TGTGCCAGCAGCCTAAATAGCGGGAGCACCTACGAGCAGTACTTC
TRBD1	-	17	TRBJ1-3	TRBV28	CASSLRGQTVSGNTIYF	TGTGCCAGCAGTTTACGGGGACAGACCGTCTCTGGAAACACCATATATTTT
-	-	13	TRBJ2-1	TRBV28	CASAGLPYNEQFF	TGTGCCAGCGCGGGTCTACCCTACAATGAGCAGTTCTTC
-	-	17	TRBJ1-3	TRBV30	CAWSPGALLRSGNTIYF	TGTGCCTGGAGCCCAGGGGCCCTACTCCGCTCTGGAAACACCATATATTTT
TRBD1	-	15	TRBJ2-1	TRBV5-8	CASSRDSGSYNEQFF	TGTGCCAGCAGCCGGGACAGTGGCTCCTACAATGAGCAGTTCTTC
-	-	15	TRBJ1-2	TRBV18	CASSPGGRSSYGYTF	TGTGCCAGCTCACCAGGCGGGAGGAGCTCCTATGGCTACACCTTC
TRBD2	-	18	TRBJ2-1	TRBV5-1	CASSRGLAGGFRDNEQFF	TGCGCCAGCAGCCGGGGACTAGCGGGAGGGTTTAGGGACAATGAGCAGTTCTTC
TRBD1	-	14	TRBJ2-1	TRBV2	CASSDRGSYNEQFF	TGTGCCAGCAGTGACAGGGGGTCCTACAATGAGCAGTTCTTC
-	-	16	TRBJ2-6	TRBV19	CASSPTSSSGANVLTF	TGTGCCAGTAGTCCCACCTCTAGCTCTGGGGCCAACGTCCTGACTTTC
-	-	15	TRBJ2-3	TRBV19	CASSSPASGTDTQYF	TGTGCCAGTAGTTCCCCGGCTAGCGGCACAGATACGCAGTATTTT
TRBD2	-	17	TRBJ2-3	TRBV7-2	CASSSEGLAEITDTQYF	TGTGCCAGCAGCTCCGAGGGACTAGCGGAAATCACAGATACGCAGTATTTT
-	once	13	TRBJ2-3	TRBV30	CAWSVGRTDTQYF	TGTGCCTGGAGTGTGGGGAGGACAGATACGCAGTATTTT
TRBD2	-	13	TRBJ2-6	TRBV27	CASTSGGANVLTF	TGTGCCAGCACTAGCGGTGGGGCCAACGTCCTGACTTTC
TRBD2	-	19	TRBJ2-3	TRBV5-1	CASSVTPGTSGRAADTQYF	TGCGCCAGCAGCGTGACACCCGGGACTAGCGGGAGGGCGGCAGATACGCAGTATTTT
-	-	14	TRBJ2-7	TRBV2	CASSVLLAASEQYF	TGTGCCAGCAGTGTCCTCCTGGCGGCGAGCGAGCAGTACTTC
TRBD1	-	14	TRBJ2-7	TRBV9	CASSYRDRDYEQYF	TGTGCCAGCAGCTACCGGGACAGGGACTACGAGCAGTACTTC
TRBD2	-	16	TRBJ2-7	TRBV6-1	CASSALGLAGAYEQYF	TGTGCCAGCAGTGCCCTCGGACTAGCGGGAGCCTACGAGCAGTACTTC
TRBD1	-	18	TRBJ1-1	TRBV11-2	CASSLAGGGGSVNTEAFF	TGTGCCAGCAGCTTAGCAGGGGGTGGGGGTTCCGTGAACACTGAAGCTTTCTTT